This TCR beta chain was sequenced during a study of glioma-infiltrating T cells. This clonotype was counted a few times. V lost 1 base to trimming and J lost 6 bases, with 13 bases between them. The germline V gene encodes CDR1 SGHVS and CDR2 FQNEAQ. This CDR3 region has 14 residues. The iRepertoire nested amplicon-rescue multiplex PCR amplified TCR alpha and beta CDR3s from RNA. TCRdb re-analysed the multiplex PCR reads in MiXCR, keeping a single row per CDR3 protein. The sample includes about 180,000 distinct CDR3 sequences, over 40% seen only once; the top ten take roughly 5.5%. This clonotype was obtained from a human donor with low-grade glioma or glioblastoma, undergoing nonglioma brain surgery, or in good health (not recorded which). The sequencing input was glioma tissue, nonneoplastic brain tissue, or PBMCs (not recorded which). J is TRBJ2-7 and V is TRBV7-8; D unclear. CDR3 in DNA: TGTGCCAGCAGCTTAGGCCGATTGTGGGTCGAGCAGTACTTC. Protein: CASSLGRLWVEQYF.